These 23 T cell receptor beta chains were sequenced from one sample in a study of blood T cell repertoires in COVID-19. Profiled with immunoSEQ multiplex PCR; TCRdb holds only in-frame clones, not every one. The sample yields about 160,000 clones, around 74% seen once. Specimen: peripheral blood. These receptors were obtained from a woman aged 60-75 years with COVID-19, enrolled during active disease.

The chain uses TRBV27 and TRBJ2-7; TRBD1 aligns across 9 bases. CDR1 is MNHEY, CDR2 SMNVEV, per germline (reference sequence). With 5 bases clipped from V and 0 bases from J, the junction kept 8 bases outside the gene matches. This CDR3 has 16 residues. The CDR3 DNA sequence: TGTGCCAGCAGTCCCTCGGGACAGGGAACCTCCTACGAGCAGTACTTC. Translating gives CASSPSGQGTSYEQYF.

V is TRBV27 and J is TRBJ2-7; the match to TRBD1 covers 9 bases. This CDR3 is 15 amino acids long. V was clipped by 0 bases and J by 6 bases; unmatched bases: 6. The V gene's germline CDR1 is MNHEY and CDR2 SMNVEV (reference sequence). The CDR3 bases are TGTGCCAGCAGTTTATCCGGGACAGGGAGAAGCGAGCAGTACGTC. It translates to CASSLSGTGRSEQYV.

In its sample, this clone was seen a few times. V usage is TRBV4-3 and J usage is TRBJ2-1; 7 nucleotides agree with TRBD2. CDR3 length: 12 residues. In germline, CDR1 is LGHNA, CDR2 YSLEER. J was trimmed by 14 bases and V by 1 base; bases with no gene match: 5. CDR3 sequence (DNA): TGCGCCAGCAGCCAAGTTGGGGGAGGGAAGTTCTTC. The encoded protein is CASSQVGGGKFF.

This chain links TRBV7-2 with TRBJ1-2; D call uncertain. The CDR3 is 18 residues long. With 6 bases removed from V and 7 bases from J, the gap between germline ends came to 30 bases. Germline V gene data show CDR1 as SGHTA and CDR2 as FQGNSA. This CDR3 reads CASSHRTPQTGFFRGYTF. In nucleotides, the CDR3 is TGTGCCAGCAGTCACCGAACCCCCCAGACGGGGTTTTTCCGTGGCTACACCTTC.

This chain joins TRBV5-4 and TRBJ2-7; 7 bases agree with TRBD1. There are 14 residues in the CDR3. Germline trimming cut 1 base from V and 6 bases from J; bases unmatched to any gene: 7. Germline V gene sequence: CDR1 SGHNT, CDR2 YYREEE (reference sequence). The CDR3 bases are TGTGCCAGCAGCTTGTATCTTACAGGGGCCGAGCAGTACTTC. Protein sequence: CASSLYLTGAEQYF.

V gene TRBV6-2 or TRBV6-3 combines with J gene TRBJ1-3; 7 nucleotides match TRBD1. Per germline, CDR1 MNHEY and CDR2 SVGEGT. The CDR3 length is 17 residues. Trimming took 0 bases from V and 8 from J; bases not matched to a gene: 13. The CDR3 region has the DNA TGTGCCAGCAGTTACTCGTTACGGACAGGCTCGGAGGACACCATATATTTT. Translated, it gives CASSYSLRTGSEDTIYF.

V is TRBV6-5 and J is TRBJ1-1; no clear D. Trimming stripped 8 bases from V and 3 bases from J, with 10 bases between. The CDR3 has 12 amino acids. Per the germline V gene, CDR1 is MNHEY and CDR2 is SVGAGI. CDR3 in DNA: TGTGCCAGCTTATTCCGGGACACTGAAGCTTTCTTT. This codes for CASLFRDTEAFF.

The chain links TRBV6-2 or TRBV6-3 to TRBJ1-5; D possibly corresponds to TRBD1 (6 bases). Germline V gene sequence: CDR1 MNHEY, CDR2 SVGEGT. The CDR3 contains 15 residues. V dropped 5 bases and J dropped 6 bases, with 17 bases sitting between them. CDR3 in DNA: TGTGCCAGCAGTCCCCATCGGGGGGCCCGTCAGCCCCAGCATTTT. It codes for CASSPHRGARQPQHF.

The CDR3 sequence is CASRRQGVQETQYF. Here the CDR3 DNA reads TGTGCCAGCAGACGACAGGGGGTCCAAGAGACCCAGTACTTC. The V gene is TRBV6-6, the J gene TRBJ2-5; 9 positions agree with TRBD1. Losses at the gene ends were 6 bases for V and 1 base for J; bases not matched to a gene: 3. The CDR3 extends over 14 amino acids. Germline CDR1 and CDR2: MNHNY and SVGAGI (reference sequence).

This chain joins TRBV19 and TRBJ1-6; possibly TRBD1 for D (6 bases). V was pared by 4 bases and J by 9 bases, with 13 bases between. CDR3 length: 14 amino acids. CDR1 and CDR2 from the germline V gene are LNHDA and SQIVND (reference sequence). The CDR3 protein is CASSTPTGASPLHF. For the CDR3, the DNA is TGTGCCAGTAGTACCCCGACAGGTGCTTCACCCCTCCACTTT.

CDR3: CASSLYPAGTRGLAGGNEQFF. The CDR3 region has the DNA TGTGCCAGCAGCTTATATCCTGCCGGGACAAGAGGACTAGCGGGAGGGAATGAGCAGTTCTTC. This chain connects TRBV7-3 to TRBJ2-1; 15 bases match TRBD2. Germline-derived CDR1 and CDR2 are SGHTA and FQGTGA. V gave up 2 bases and J gave up 7 bases; unmatched junction bases: 18. The CDR3 spans 21 residues.

The V gene is TRBV7-3, the J gene TRBJ2-2, with 12 bases matching TRBD1. Per germline, CDR1 SGHTA and CDR2 FQGTGA. The CDR3 consists of 17 residues. The trim removed 1 base at V and 2 bases at J, leaving 2 bases unmatched. The CDR3 here is CASSLKGQGANTGELFF. The CDR3 nucleotides are TGTGCCAGCAGCTTAAAGGGACAGGGGGCCAACACCGGGGAGCTGTTTTTT.

V usage is TRBV27 and J usage is TRBJ2-1; 7 positions match TRBD2. V lost 1 base, J lost 7 bases, and 7 bases stayed unmatched. Germline CDR1 MNHEY, CDR2 SMNVEV (reference sequence). The CDR3 is 15 amino acids. CDR3 sequence: CASSLWGGSGNEQFF. Here the CDR3 DNA reads TGTGCCAGCAGTTTATGGGGGGGATCGGGGAATGAGCAGTTCTTC.

V is TRBV18 and J is TRBJ2-5; D is perhaps TRBD1 (5 bases). The CDR3 sequence is 14 residues long. The germline V gene encodes CDR1 KGHSH and CDR2 LQKENI. The ends were cut back, 4 bases at V and 4 bases at J, with 13 bases in the middle. DNA for the CDR3: TGTGCCAGCTCACTCGACAGCTCTAGAGAGACCCAGTACTTC. It yields the protein CASSLDSSRETQYF.

This clone has only one observation. The chain combines TRBV6-6 with TRBJ1-1; D possibly corresponds to TRBD1 (6 bases). The germline V and J ends were trimmed by 2 bases and 0 bases, with 7 bases remaining between them. Per germline, CDR1 MNHNY and CDR2 SVGAGI (reference sequence). The CDR3 consists of 14 residues. The CDR3 DNA follows: TGTGCCAGCAGTTACAGGGGGTTGAACACTGAAGCTTTCTTT. Translated: CASSYRGLNTEAFF.

The chain links TRBV11-2 to TRBJ2-7; 7 bases match TRBD1. This CDR3 has 15 residues. Germline V CDR1 and CDR2: SGHAT, FQNNGV. The J segment lost 6 bases and the V segment lost 1 base, leaving 9 bases of the junction unmatched. The CDR3 region is CASSLGAGGFGEQYF. CDR3 in DNA: TGTGCCAGCAGCTTAGGGGCAGGGGGATTTGGCGAGCAGTACTTC. The entire variable domain, with the rest obtained from reference TRBV11-2 and TRBJ2-7, is as follows: EAGVAQSPRYKIIEKRQSVAFWCNPISGHATLYWYQQILGQGPKLLIQFQNNGVVDDSQLPKDRFSAERLKGVDSTLKIQPAKLEDSAVYLCASSLGAGGFGEQYFGPGTRLTVT.

The genes are TRBV6-5 and TRBJ1-5; maybe TRBD1 (5 bases). Trimming cost V 5 bases and J 6 bases, with 17 bases left between them. CDR1 is MNHEY and CDR2 is SVGAGI in the germline V gene. This CDR3 is built from 15 residues. In DNA form, the CDR3 reads TGTGCCAGCAGTCTCGTTGGGGGGGTGGGTCAGCCCCAGCATTTT. As protein: CASSLVGGVGQPQHF.

J is TRBJ2-1 and V is TRBV4-1; 11 bases match TRBD1. Trimming took 4 bases from V and 6 from J; bases not matched to a gene: 8. The length of the CDR3 is 16 residues. CDR1 and CDR2 from the germline V gene are MGHRA and YSYEKL. The DNA of the CDR3 is TGCGCCAGCAGCCTTGCCGGGACAGGGGGTTTCAATGAGCAGTTCTTC. It encodes CASSLAGTGGFNEQFF.

This chain connects TRBV4-1 to TRBJ1-6; 9 bases agree with TRBD1. Germline V gene data show CDR1 as MGHRA and CDR2 as YSYEKL. V was pared by 6 bases and J by 4 bases, with 1 base of the junction left unmatched. This CDR3 has 14 residues. The CDR3 protein is CASRQGAYNSPLHF. The CDR3 nucleotides read TGCGCCAGCAGACAGGGGGCTTATAATTCACCCCTCCACTTT.

This chain connects TRBV2 to TRBJ2-1; tentative D call: TRBD2 (6 bases). V lost 4 bases and J 1 base, leaving 14 bases between the germline ends. This CDR3 is built from 16 residues. In germline, CDR1 is SNHLY, CDR2 FYNNEI. The CDR3 is CASSVGRDASYNEQFF. In DNA form, the CDR3 reads TGTGCCAGCAGTGTCGGGCGGGACGCATCCTACAATGAGCAGTTCTTC.

This chain joins TRBV5-1 and TRBJ1-6; 11 bases match TRBD1. Germline CDR1 is SGHRS and CDR2 is YFSETQ. The V segment lost 4 bases and the J segment 9 bases; nucleotides outside the gene matches: 6. There are 15 residues in the CDR3. This chain's CDR3 is CASSGPGQGGSPLHF. The CDR3, as DNA: TGCGCCAGCAGCGGACCGGGACAGGGGGGTTCACCCCTCCACTTT.

The chain has TRBV7-2 and TRBJ2-1; maybe TRBD2 (7 bases). The CDR3 runs to 16 residues. Germline CDR1 SGHTA, CDR2 FQGNSA. Trimming removed 2 bases from V and 2 bases from J, with 13 bases in between. In DNA form, the CDR3 reads TGTGCCAGCAGCTTAAGGGGGAGGGCCCCCTACAATGAGCAGTTCTTC. It translates to CASSLRGRAPYNEQFF.

This clone was picked up one time. This sequence joins TRBV7-8 and TRBJ2-6, with unresolved D. V gave up 2 bases and J gave up 0 bases, with 5 bases separating them. Germline V gene sequence: CDR1 SGHVS, CDR2 FQNEAQ. The CDR3 sequence is 15 residues long. In nucleotides, the CDR3 is TGTGCCAGCAGCTTACCGGGCTCTGGGGCCAACGTCCTGACTTTC. It is translated as CASSLPGSGANVLTF.